This entry concerns a single T cell receptor beta chain. Antigen: not known. This sample was included in a study of OX40 agonist ivuxolimab in advanced cancers. Across the whole study: The dose-escalation group included hepatocellular carcinoma, melanoma, renal cell carcinoma and head and neck cancer. Study results and caveats: Among the lowest peripheral clonal expansion occurred in 0.1-3.0 mg/kg partial responders.

Trimming took 3 bases from V and 0 from J, leaving 12 bases between them. Germline V gene data show CDR1 as MGHRA and CDR2 as YSYEKL. The CDR3 has 16 residues. Sequencing was performed with immunoSEQ multiplex PCR; in TCRdb, only in-frame clones are kept and a portion is missing. The data hold approximately 60,000 clones, with about four fifths observed a single time. The chain combines TRBV4-1 with TRBJ1-3, with D tentatively TRBD1 (5 bases). The material sequenced was CD4+ or CD8+ T cells sorted from blood, taken in a trial of the OX40 agonist ivuxolimab. The source of this sequence is an adult with an advanced solid tumor such as melanoma, head and neck, liver or kidney cancer. The CDR3 bases are TGCGCCAGCAGCCAGGGGAGACAGATCTCTGGAAACACCATATATTTT. This encodes CASSQGRQISGNTIYF.